The entry that follows covers one T cell receptor beta chain sequence. Possible read error: a much larger clone is one base away. The sample comes from a study of T cells in Graves' hyperthyroidism and ophthalmopathy. The CDR3 regions of TCR beta were amplified from RNA transcripts. TCR CDR3 underwent first-round RT-PCR with the HTBI primer set. TCRdb called the multiplex PCR reads again in MiXCR, with one record for every CDR3 protein. The sample lists 400,000 to 500,000 distinct CDR3 sequences; approximately 13% were seen once. An absence of ophthalmopathy progression within 18 months meant stable Graves' hyperthyroidism. Pregnant or lactating patients were excluded, as were those with uncontrolled infection or other autoimmune disease. Germline CDR1 and CDR2: LGHDT and YNNKEL (reference sequence). The CDR3 totals 14 residues.

The rearrangement uses TRBV3-1 and TRBJ1-5; D is uncertain. Sequenced: blood. The sequence came from a woman in her late teens or twenties with Graves' hyperthyroidism. The CDR3 protein is CVSSLDYSNQPQHF. The CDR3 nucleotides read TGTGTCAGCAGCTTAGACTATAGCAATCAGCCCCAGCATTTT.